The 6 T cell receptor beta chains below come from one sample, sequenced in a study of T cell changes during pregnancy in multiple sclerosis. TCRdb's copy holds only in-frame clones and misses some; the assay was immunoSEQ multiplex PCR. The table shows roughly 80,000 clones, with about 91% occurring only once. The sample here was peripheral blood, taken before pregnancy. The receptors were sampled from a female donor with multiple sclerosis, enrolled in a pregnancy study.

CDR3 DNA sequence: TGTGCCAGCTCATACCTTCCGGGCTACGAGCAGTACTTC. Translation: CASSYLPGYEQYF. This chain connects TRBV18 to TRBJ2-7; D unresolved. CDR3 size: 13 residues. V was trimmed by 5 bases and J by 3 bases, leaving 11 bases between them. Germline assignment: CDR1 KGHSH and CDR2 LQKENI.

DNA of the CDR3: TGCGCCAGCAGCTTGGACATAAACACCGGGGAGCTGTTTTTT. The encoded protein is CASSLDINTGELFF. The J gene is TRBJ2-2, the V gene TRBV5-1; D call uncertain. Germline V gives CDR1 SGHRS, CDR2 YFSETQ. Deletions cut 0 bases from V and 2 bases from J, with 5 bases between. The CDR3 totals 14 residues.

This clone has a single count. V gene TRBV7-9 combines with J gene TRBJ2-3; D is unclear. Trimming removed 1 base at V and 5 bases at J, with 4 bases between. This CDR3 contains 12 residues. Germline lookup yields CDR1 SEHNR and CDR2 FQNEAQ (reference sequence). The CDR3 spells CASSLGRDTQYF. The CDR3 coding sequence is TGTGCCAGCAGCTTAGGTAGAGATACGCAGTATTTT.

J is TRBJ1-1 and V is TRBV6-5; 8 bases align to TRBD1. CDR1 and CDR2 (germline): MNHEY, SVGAGI. J gave up 7 bases and V 0 bases, and 1 base lay outside the gene matches. This CDR3 is 13 amino acids long. The CDR3 protein is CASSYSTGVEAFF. The CDR3 DNA is TGTGCCAGCAGTTACTCGACAGGGGTTGAAGCTTTCTTT.

This chain connects TRBV27 to TRBJ2-2; 9 bases are shared with TRBD1. Trimming removed 5 bases from V and 5 bases from J; junction bases left unmatched: 6. The CDR3 consists of 15 residues. Germline CDR1 is MNHEY and CDR2 is SMNVEV (reference sequence). CDR3 bases: TGTGCCAGCAGTCCCGGGACAGGGATTACCGGGGAGCTGTTTTTT. Its protein is CASSPGTGITGELFF.

As concerns this clone: The missing conserved phenylalanine or tryptophan at the end of this CDR3 makes a read error likely. It is unclear where the CDR3 begins or ends on the DNA, so no DNA is shown, and the CDR3 is as TCRdb lists it. The rearrangement links TRBV5-4 to TRBJ1-2. A total of 13 residues make up the CDR3, ends included. The germline CDR1 and CDR2 sequences are SGHNT and YYREEE (reference sequence). CDR3: CAGSSAVGGSSAV.